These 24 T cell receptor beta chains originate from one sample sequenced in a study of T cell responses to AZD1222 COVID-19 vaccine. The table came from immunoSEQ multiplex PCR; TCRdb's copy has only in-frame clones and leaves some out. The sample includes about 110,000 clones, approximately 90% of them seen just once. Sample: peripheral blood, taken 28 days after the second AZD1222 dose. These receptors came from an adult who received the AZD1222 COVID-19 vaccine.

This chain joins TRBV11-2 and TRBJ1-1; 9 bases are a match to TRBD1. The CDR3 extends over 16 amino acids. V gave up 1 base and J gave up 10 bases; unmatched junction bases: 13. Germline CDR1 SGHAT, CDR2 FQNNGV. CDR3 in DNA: TGTGCCAGCAGCTTAGCTGCGGGGACAGGGTTCGGGTCAGCTTTCTTT. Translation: CASSLAAGTGFGSAFF.

The CDR3 protein is CASSPGGTQYF. The CDR3 nucleotides are TGTGCCAGCAGCCCAGGGGGGACCCAGTACTTC. This chain links TRBV28 with TRBJ2-5; 7 bases align to TRBD1. This CDR3 spans 11 amino acids. The V gene's germline CDR1 is MDHEN and CDR2 SYDVKM. Trimming took 6 bases from V and 7 from J; bases not matched to a gene: 2.

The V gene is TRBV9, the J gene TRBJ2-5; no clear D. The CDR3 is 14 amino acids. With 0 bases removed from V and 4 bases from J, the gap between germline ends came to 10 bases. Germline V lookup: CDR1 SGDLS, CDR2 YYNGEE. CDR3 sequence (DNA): TGTGCCAGCAGCGTAGTGGGCGGATCAGAGACCCAGTACTTC. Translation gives CASSVVGGSETQYF.

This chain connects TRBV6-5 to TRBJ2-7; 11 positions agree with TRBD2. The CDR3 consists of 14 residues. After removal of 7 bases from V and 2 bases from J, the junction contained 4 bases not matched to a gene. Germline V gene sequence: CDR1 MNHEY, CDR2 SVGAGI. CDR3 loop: CASTQLAGAYEQYF. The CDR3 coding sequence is TGTGCCAGCACCCAACTAGCGGGAGCCTACGAGCAGTACTTC.

The CDR3 region is CASSSARDRVGAYEQYF. In DNA, the CDR3 is TGTGCCAGCAGCTCGGCGAGGGACAGGGTTGGAGCCTACGAGCAGTACTTC. This chain uses TRBV13 with TRBJ2-7; 9 bases are shared with TRBD1. Germline V gene sequence: CDR1 PRHDT, CDR2 FYEKMQ (reference sequence). Trimming cost V 4 bases and J 2 bases; bases outside gene matches: 12. The CDR3 contains 17 residues. Combining the CDR3 with reference TRBV13 and TRBJ2-7 gives the whole variable domain AAGVIQSPRHLIKEKRETATLKCYPIPRHDTVYWYQQGPGQDPQFLISFYEKMQSDKGSIPDRFSAQQFSDYHSELNMSSLELGDSALYFCASSSARDRVGAYEQYFGPGTRLTVT.

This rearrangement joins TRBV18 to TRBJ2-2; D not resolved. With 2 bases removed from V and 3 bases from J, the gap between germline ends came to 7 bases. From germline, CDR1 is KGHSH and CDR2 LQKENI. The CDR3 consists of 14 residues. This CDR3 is CASSPIVDTGELFF. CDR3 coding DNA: TGTGCCAGCTCACCAATCGTGGACACCGGGGAGCTGTTTTTT.

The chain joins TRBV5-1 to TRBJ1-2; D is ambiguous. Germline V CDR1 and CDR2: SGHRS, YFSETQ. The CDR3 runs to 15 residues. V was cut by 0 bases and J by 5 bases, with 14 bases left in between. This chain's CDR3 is CASSLVGERRYGYTF. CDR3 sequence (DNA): TGCGCCAGCAGCTTGGTTGGCGAACGACGGTATGGCTACACCTTC.

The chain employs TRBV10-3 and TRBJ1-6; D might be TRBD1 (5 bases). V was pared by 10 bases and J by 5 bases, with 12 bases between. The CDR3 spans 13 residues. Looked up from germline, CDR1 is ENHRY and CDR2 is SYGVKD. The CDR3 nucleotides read TGTGCCACAAGGGAGGGGAATAATTCACCCCTCCACTTT. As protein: CATREGNNSPLHF.

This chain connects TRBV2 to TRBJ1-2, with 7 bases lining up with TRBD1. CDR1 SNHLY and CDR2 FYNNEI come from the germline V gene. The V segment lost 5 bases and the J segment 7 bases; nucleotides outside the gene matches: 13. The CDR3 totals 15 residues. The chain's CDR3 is CASSQTQGQVSGYTF. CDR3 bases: TGTGCCAGCAGTCAAACACAAGGACAGGTATCTGGCTACACCTTC.

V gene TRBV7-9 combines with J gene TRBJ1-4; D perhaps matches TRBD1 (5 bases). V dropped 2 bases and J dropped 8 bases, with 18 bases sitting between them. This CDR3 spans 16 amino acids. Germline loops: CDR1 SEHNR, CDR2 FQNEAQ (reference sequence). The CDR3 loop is CASSLRWAPGSEKLFF. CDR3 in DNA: TGTGCCAGCAGCTTACGGTGGGCGCCAGGGAGCGAAAAACTGTTTTTT.

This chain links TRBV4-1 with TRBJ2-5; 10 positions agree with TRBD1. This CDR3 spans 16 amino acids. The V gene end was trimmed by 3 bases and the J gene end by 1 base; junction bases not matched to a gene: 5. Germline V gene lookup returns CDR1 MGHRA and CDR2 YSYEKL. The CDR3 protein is CASSQRQGAGQETQYF. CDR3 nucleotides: TGCGCCAGCAGCCAGCGACAGGGGGCGGGCCAAGAGACCCAGTACTTC.

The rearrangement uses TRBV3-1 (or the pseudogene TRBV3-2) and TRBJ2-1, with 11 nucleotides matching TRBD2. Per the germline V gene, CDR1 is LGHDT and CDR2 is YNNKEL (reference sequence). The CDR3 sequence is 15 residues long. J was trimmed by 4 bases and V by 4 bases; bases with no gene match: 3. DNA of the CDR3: TGTGCCAGCAGCCCGGGACTAGCGGCGTACAATGAGCAGTTCTTC. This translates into CASSPGLAAYNEQFF.

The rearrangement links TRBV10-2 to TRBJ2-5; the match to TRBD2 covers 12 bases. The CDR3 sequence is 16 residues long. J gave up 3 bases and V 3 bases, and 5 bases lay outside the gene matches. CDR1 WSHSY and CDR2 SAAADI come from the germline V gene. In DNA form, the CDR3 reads TGCGCCAGCAGTGAAACCTGGACTAGCGGGAAAGAGACCCAGTACTTC. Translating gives CASSETWTSGKETQYF.

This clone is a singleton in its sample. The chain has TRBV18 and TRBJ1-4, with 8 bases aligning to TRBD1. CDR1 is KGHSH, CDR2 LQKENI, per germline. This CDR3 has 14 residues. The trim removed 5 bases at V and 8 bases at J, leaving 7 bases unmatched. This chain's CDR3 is CASSATGVGEKLFF. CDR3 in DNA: TGTGCCAGCTCAGCGACAGGGGTCGGGGAAAAACTGTTTTTT.

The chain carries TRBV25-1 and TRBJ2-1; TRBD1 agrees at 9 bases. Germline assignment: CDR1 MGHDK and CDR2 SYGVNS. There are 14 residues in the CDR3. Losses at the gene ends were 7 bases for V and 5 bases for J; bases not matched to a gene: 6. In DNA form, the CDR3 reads TGTGCCAGCAATCAGGACAGGGGAGACAATGAGCAGTTCTTC. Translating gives CASNQDRGDNEQFF.

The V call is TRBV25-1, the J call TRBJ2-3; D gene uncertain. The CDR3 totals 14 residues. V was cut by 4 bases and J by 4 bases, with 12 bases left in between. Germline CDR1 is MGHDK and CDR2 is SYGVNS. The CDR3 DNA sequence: TGTGCCAGCAGTGTCATGACATACCCAGATACGCAGTATTTT. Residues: CASSVMTYPDTQYF.

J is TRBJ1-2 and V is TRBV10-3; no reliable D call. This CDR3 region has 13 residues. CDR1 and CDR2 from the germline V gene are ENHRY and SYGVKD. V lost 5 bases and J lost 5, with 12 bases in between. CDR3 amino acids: CAISNRADYGYTF. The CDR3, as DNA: TGTGCCATCAGTAACCGGGCCGATTATGGCTACACCTTC.

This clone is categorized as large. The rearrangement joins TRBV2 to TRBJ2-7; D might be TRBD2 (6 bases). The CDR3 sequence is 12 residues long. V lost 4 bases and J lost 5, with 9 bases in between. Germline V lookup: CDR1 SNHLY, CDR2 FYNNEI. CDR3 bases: TGTGCCAGCAGTGTGCTAGCGAACGAGCAGTACTTC. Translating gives CASSVLANEQYF. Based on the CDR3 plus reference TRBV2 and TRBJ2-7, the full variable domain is EPEVTQTPSHQVTQMGQEVILRCVPISNHLYFYWYRQILGQKVEFLVSFYNNEISEKSEIFDDQFSVERPDGSNFTLKIRSTKLEDSAMYFCASSVLANEQYFGPGTRLTVT.

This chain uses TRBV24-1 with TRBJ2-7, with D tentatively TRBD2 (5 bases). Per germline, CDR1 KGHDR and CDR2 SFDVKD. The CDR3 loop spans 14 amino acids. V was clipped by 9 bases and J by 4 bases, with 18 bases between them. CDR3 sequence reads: CATSHGERRYEQYF. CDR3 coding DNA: TGTGCCACCTCCCACGGGGAGAGACGGTACGAGCAGTACTTC.

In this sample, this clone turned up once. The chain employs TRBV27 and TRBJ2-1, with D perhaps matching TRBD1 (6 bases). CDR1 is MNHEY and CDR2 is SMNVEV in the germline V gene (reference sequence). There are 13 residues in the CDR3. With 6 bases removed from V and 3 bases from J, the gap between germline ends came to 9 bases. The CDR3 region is CASRTDSYNEQFF. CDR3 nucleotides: TGTGCCAGCAGGACGGACAGCTACAATGAGCAGTTCTTC.

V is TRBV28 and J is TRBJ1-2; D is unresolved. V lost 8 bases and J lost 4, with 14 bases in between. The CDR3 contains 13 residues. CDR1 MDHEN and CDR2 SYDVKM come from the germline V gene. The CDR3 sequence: CASSLPETYGYTF. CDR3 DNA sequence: TGTGCCAGCTCCCTCCCGGAGACCTATGGCTACACCTTC.

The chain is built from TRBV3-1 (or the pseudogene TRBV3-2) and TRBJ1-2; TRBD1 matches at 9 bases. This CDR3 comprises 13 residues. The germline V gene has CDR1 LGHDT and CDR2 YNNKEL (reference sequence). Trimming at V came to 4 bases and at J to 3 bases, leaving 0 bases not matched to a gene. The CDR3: CASSRDRDYGYTF. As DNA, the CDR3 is TGTGCCAGCAGCCGGGACAGGGACTATGGCTACACCTTC.

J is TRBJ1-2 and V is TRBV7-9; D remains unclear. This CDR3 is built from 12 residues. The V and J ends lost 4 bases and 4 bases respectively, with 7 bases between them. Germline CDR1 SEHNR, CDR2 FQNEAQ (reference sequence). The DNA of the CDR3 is TGTGCCAGCAGCTCTGCGGTCTATGGCTACACCTTC. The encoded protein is CASSSAVYGYTF.

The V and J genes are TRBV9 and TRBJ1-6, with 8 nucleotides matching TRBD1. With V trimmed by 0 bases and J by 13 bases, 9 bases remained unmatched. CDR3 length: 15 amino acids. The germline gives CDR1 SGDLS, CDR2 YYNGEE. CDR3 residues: CASSVEGTGSSPLHF. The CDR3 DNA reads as TGTGCCAGCAGCGTAGAAGGGACAGGATCGTCTCCCCTCCACTTT.